The sample holds many counts of the clone carrying this TCR beta chain. The antigen remains undetermined. The data were obtained in a study of T cell repertoires in cytomegalovirus infection. TCRdb redid the calling of the reads with MiXCR, one entry per CDR3 protein. The sample has about 600,000 distinct CDR3 sequences; more than 20% are singletons. This CDR3 is 12 amino acids long. Germline loops: CDR1 SEHNR, CDR2 FQNEAQ (reference sequence). V lost 10 bases and J lost 4, with 13 bases in between. Study-level results: Dominating the ex vivo response were TCR beta clonotypes that were CMV-specific and HLA-C-restricted.

The rearrangement uses TRBV7-9 and TRBJ1-1; D is ambiguous. The specimen sequenced was CD8+ T cells from PBMCs. This sequence originates from a human donor in good health (CMV status not recorded). Some clones in this sample may be carry-over from other donors' samples. CDR3 coding DNA: TGTGCCACCCATCGGGGAATCACTGAAGCTTTCTTT. Its protein product is CATHRGITEAFF.